Reported below is one T cell receptor (beta chain). CDR3 length: 16 amino acids. Looked up from germline, CDR1 is SGHTA and CDR2 is FQGNSA. The V and J ends lost 1 base and 4 bases respectively, with 16 bases between them. The data derive from a study of blood T cell repertoires in COVID-19. Authors' processing steps: Amplifying reference gene primers gave estimates of nucleated cell counts. Profiling relied on immunoSEQ multiplex PCR, and the TCRdb table lists in-frame clones only, not all of them. The DNA was the basis for D and trimming; V, J and clone size are from that table. This sample has about 180,000 clones, with 86% found just once.

Sequencing used peripheral blood. This sequence originates from a man aged 65 to 79 with active or convalescent COVID-19. V and J are TRBV7-2 and TRBJ1-2; D is possibly TRBD1 (6 bases). CDR3 in amino acids: CASSLEPAADSYGYTF. CDR3 nucleotide sequence: TGTGCCAGCAGCTTAGAGCCCGCCGCGGACAGCTATGGCTACACCTTC.